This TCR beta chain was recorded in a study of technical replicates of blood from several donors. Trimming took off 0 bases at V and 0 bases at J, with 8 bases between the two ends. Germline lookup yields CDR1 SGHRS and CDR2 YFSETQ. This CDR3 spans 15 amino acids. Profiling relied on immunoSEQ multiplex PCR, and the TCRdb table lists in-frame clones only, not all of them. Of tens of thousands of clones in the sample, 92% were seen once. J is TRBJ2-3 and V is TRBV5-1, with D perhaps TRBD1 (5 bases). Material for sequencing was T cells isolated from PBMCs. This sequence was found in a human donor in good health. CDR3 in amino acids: CASSLDGHSTDTQYF. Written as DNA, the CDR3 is TGCGCCAGCAGCTTGGATGGACATAGCACAGATACGCAGTATTTT.